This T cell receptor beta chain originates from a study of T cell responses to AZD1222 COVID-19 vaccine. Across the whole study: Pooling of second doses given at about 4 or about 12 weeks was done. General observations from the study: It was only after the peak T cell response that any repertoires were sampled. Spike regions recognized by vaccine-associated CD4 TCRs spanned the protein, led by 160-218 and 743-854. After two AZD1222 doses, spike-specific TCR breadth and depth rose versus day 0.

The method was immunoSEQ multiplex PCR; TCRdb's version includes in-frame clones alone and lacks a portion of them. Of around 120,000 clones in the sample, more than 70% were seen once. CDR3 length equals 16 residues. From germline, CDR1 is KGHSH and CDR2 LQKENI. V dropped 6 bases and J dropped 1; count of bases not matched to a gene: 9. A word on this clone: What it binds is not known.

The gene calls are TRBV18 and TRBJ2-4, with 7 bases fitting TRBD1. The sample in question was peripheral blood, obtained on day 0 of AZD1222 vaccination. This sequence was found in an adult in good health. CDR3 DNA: TGTGCCAGCTCGCCTGAGGGGGCCGGCGCCAAAAACATTCAGTACTTC. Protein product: CASSPEGAGAKNIQYF.